The 27 T cell receptor beta chains below all came from one sample that was sequenced in a study of shared clonotypes between healthy human individuals. Naivety among CD8 cells was defined by CD45RO negativity and positive CCR7 selection, thereby excluding terminally differentiated effector memory CD45RA+ cells. The method was immunoSEQ multiplex PCR; TCRdb's version includes in-frame clones alone and lacks a portion of them. The sample lists under 700,000 clones; around 95% were seen once. Sequenced input: naive CD8+ T cells sorted from blood. The receptors here all came from a woman in her 30s in good health.

The chain carries TRBV5-6 and TRBJ2-1; tentatively, D is TRBD1 or TRBD2 (6 bases each). V was clipped by 7 bases and J by 4 bases, with 18 bases between them. This CDR3 is 15 amino acids long. Germline V gene sequence: CDR1 SGHDT, CDR2 YYEEEE. The CDR3 sequence is CASSSGDKNYNEQFF. CDR3 in DNA: TGTGCCAGCTCCTCGGGGGACAAAAATTACAATGAGCAGTTCTTC.

This sequence joins TRBV27 and TRBJ2-6; tentative D call: TRBD1 (6 bases). Looked up from germline, CDR1 is MNHEY and CDR2 is SMNVEV (reference sequence). The CDR3 is 15 residues long. V dropped 10 bases and J dropped 3 bases, with 16 bases sitting between them. CDR3 coding DNA: TGTGCCACCGGACAGTTGGGCCATGGGGCCAACGTCCTGACTTTC. Its protein product is CATGQLGHGANVLTF.

This chain joins TRBV28 and TRBJ1-1; no clear D. Trimming pared 3 bases from V and 1 base from J, leaving 6 bases between. Germline-derived CDR1 and CDR2 are MDHEN and SYDVKM. There are 13 residues in the CDR3. The CDR3 sequence is CASSFHENTEAFF. The CDR3 nucleotides read TGTGCCAGCAGTTTTCACGAGAACACTGAAGCTTTCTTT.

This rearrangement joins TRBV28 to TRBJ2-1; the D gene is possibly TRBD2 (7 bases). Germline V gives CDR1 MDHEN, CDR2 SYDVKM. Trimming stripped 5 bases from V and 7 bases from J, with 21 bases between. The CDR3 covers 16 residues. CDR3 loop: CASSPPSEGRGNEQFF. The DNA of the CDR3 is TGTGCCAGCAGTCCCCCTTCGGAAGGGAGGGGGAATGAGCAGTTCTTC.

This clone was recorded once. CDR3 DNA: TGTGCCAGCAGCTTAGGTCCGCGGGACAGCTCTGGAAACACCATATATTTT. Its protein product is CASSLGPRDSSGNTIYF. The chain joins TRBV7-9 to TRBJ1-3, with TRBD1 matching 7 bases. Looked up from germline, CDR1 is SEHNR and CDR2 is FQNEAQ (reference sequence). The CDR3 length is 17 residues. Losses at the gene ends were 1 base for V and 0 bases for J; bases not matched to a gene: 6.

The J gene is TRBJ2-3, the V gene TRBV29-1, with 7 bases that match TRBD1. The length of the CDR3 is 16 residues. The germline CDR1 and CDR2 sequences are SQVTM and ANQGSEA. Trimming cost V 0 bases and J 0 bases; bases outside gene matches: 6. The CDR3: CSVEDLKDRSTDTQYF. The DNA for the CDR3 is TGCAGCGTTGAAGATCTGAAGGACAGGAGCACAGATACGCAGTATTTT.

To note about this clone: Additional DNA sequences in this sample encode the identical CDR3. The chain is built from TRBV27 and TRBJ2-7; D call uncertain. The CDR3 length is 11 residues. Germline CDR1 and CDR2: MNHEY and SMNVEV (reference sequence). The V end lost 5 bases, the J end lost 2 bases, and 4 bases lay between the germline ends. CDR3 nucleotide sequence: TGTGCCAGCAGTCTTCCCTACGAGCAGTACTTC. This codes for CASSLPYEQYF.

Only one count was recorded for this clone. The gene calls are TRBV5-1 and TRBJ2-1; 10 positions agree with TRBD2. Germline V gives CDR1 SGHRS, CDR2 YFSETQ. The V segment lost 1 base and the J segment 9 bases; nucleotides outside the gene matches: 13. The CDR3 contains 17 residues. This CDR3 is CASSLWTSGGKRGEQFF. CDR3 nucleotides: TGCGCCAGCAGCTTGTGGACTAGCGGAGGTAAACGGGGTGAGCAGTTCTTC.

The V gene is TRBV27, the J gene TRBJ2-5; no clear D. CDR3 size: 15 residues. V lost 3 bases, J lost 5 bases, and 16 bases lay in between. Per the germline V gene, CDR1 is MNHEY and CDR2 is SMNVEV (reference sequence). The CDR3 DNA reads as TGTGCCAGCAGTTTGGGTGGCTCTCTCGGTGAGACCCAGTACTTC. Encoded protein: CASSLGGSLGETQYF.

The V gene is TRBV29-1, the J gene TRBJ2-1; D is possibly TRBD1 (6 bases). This CDR3 contains 16 residues. CDR1 is SQVTM and CDR2 is ANQGSEA in the germline V gene. CDR3 protein: CSGMGSQGSSYNEQFF. DNA of the CDR3: TGCAGTGGGATGGGCTCTCAGGGGAGCTCCTACAATGAGCAGTTCTTC.

The chain carries TRBV9 and TRBJ2-5; 8 bases match TRBD1. Germline trimming cut 0 bases from V and 3 bases from J; bases unmatched to any gene: 1. Per germline, CDR1 SGDLS and CDR2 YYNGEE. The CDR3 length is 14 residues. CDR3 protein: CASSVEQGEETQYF. CDR3 nucleotide sequence: TGTGCCAGCAGCGTAGAACAGGGGGAAGAGACCCAGTACTTC.

The rearrangement joins TRBV30 to TRBJ2-2, with TRBD2 matching over 13 bases. CDR1 GTSNPN and CDR2 SVGIG come from the germline V gene (reference sequence). CDR3 length: 15 residues. V lost 6 bases and J lost 4; bases outside the gene matches: 5. The CDR3 coding sequence is TGTGCCTGCACGGGACTAGCGGGACGCACCGGGGAGCTGTTTTTT. This translates into CACTGLAGRTGELFF.

The CDR3 coding sequence is TGTGCCAGCAGCTACGACAATACCTACGAGCAGTACTTC. Translated, it gives CASSYDNTYEQYF. The rearrangement links TRBV11-3 to TRBJ2-7; no firm D call. V was shortened by 4 bases and J by 2 bases, with 9 bases between the two germline ends. The CDR3 length is 13 residues. Germline V gene data show CDR1 as SGHNT and CDR2 as YENEEA.

This chain connects TRBV2 to TRBJ2-1, with 8 nucleotides matching TRBD2. The CDR3 is 16 amino acids. Germline V lookup: CDR1 SNHLY, CDR2 FYNNEI. V shed 2 bases, J shed 4 bases, and the junction held 7 bases outside the gene matches. DNA of the CDR3: TGTGCCAGCAGTGAATCGGTAGCGGGGTTATACAATGAGCAGTTCTTC. The encoded protein is CASSESVAGLYNEQFF.

Points on this clone: In the same sample, other DNA sequences code for this CDR3. The gene calls are TRBV19 and TRBJ2-7, with 7 bases that match TRBD1. Trimming removed 5 bases from V and 2 bases from J; junction bases left unmatched: 3. Per germline, CDR1 LNHDA and CDR2 SQIVND (reference sequence). The CDR3 sequence is 13 residues long. CDR3 sequence (DNA): TGTGCCAGTAGTTTCGGGACAGCCTACGAGCAGTACTTC. Its protein is CASSFGTAYEQYF.

The rearrangement joins TRBV28 to TRBJ1-1; D call uncertain. V was shortened by 4 bases and J by 1 base, with 7 bases between the two germline ends. The CDR3 extends over 13 amino acids. The germline V gene has CDR1 MDHEN and CDR2 SYDVKM. CDR3 coding DNA: TGTGCCAGCAGTTCCGGGTCGAACACTGAAGCTTTCTTT. Translated, it gives CASSSGSNTEAFF.

This chain joins TRBV2 and TRBJ1-4; D remains unclear. Per germline, CDR1 SNHLY and CDR2 FYNNEI. The germline V and J ends were trimmed by 5 bases and 0 bases, with 13 bases remaining between them. The CDR3 extends over 16 amino acids. This CDR3 reads CASSIAGDATNEKLFF. CDR3 coding DNA: TGTGCCAGCAGTATCGCAGGAGACGCAACTAATGAAAAACTGTTTTTT.

This clone is a singleton in its sample. The genes are TRBV6-5 and TRBJ1-2, with TRBD1 matching 7 bases. This CDR3 is 15 amino acids long. Unmatched junction bases numbered 5, after V lost 4 bases and J lost 0 bases. The V gene's germline CDR1 is MNHEY and CDR2 SVGAGI. The CDR3 bases are TGTGCCAGCAGTTGGTCGACAGGGACTAACTATGGCTACACCTTC. Translation: CASSWSTGTNYGYTF.

The chain uses TRBV4-1 and TRBJ1-1, with a weak D call TRBD1 (6 bases). This CDR3 region has 16 residues. The V end was cut by 3 bases, the J end by 0 bases, with 14 bases between. CDR1 MGHRA and CDR2 YSYEKL come from the germline V gene. The CDR3 loop is CASSHSMGAMNTEAFF. CDR3 coding DNA: TGCGCCAGCAGCCACTCCATGGGGGCTATGAACACTGAAGCTTTCTTT.

V is TRBV7-9 and J is TRBJ2-1; no clear D gene. Trimming stripped 1 base from V and 5 bases from J, with 9 bases between. Germline V gene sequence: CDR1 SEHNR, CDR2 FQNEAQ (reference sequence). There are 14 residues in the CDR3. CDR3 in DNA: TGTGCCAGCAGCTTAGTAGTCGGAAACAATGAGCAGTTCTTC. Translated: CASSLVVGNNEQFF.

This chain uses TRBV4-2 with TRBJ2-1; D is unresolved. CDR3 length: 12 amino acids. In germline, CDR1 is LGHNA, CDR2 YNFKEQ. The V gene lost 8 bases and the J gene lost 8 bases, with 13 bases spanning the gap. The chain's CDR3 is CASGWVNDEQFF. The CDR3 region has the DNA TGTGCCAGCGGATGGGTCAACGATGAGCAGTTCTTC.

This chain connects TRBV9 to TRBJ2-7, with 7 bases fitting TRBD1. This CDR3 is 14 amino acids long. Germline V CDR1 and CDR2: SGDLS, YYNGEE. The trim removed 3 bases at V and 2 bases at J, leaving 5 bases unmatched. CDR3 DNA sequence: TGTGCCAGCAGCGCCGGGACAGAGACCTACGAGCAGTACTTC. Its protein product is CASSAGTETYEQYF. Filled out from reference TRBV9 and TRBJ2-7, the complete variable domain reads DSGVTQTPKHLITATGQRVTLRCSPRSGDLSVYWYQQSLDQGLQFLIQYYNGEERAKGNILERFSAQQFPDLHSELNLSSLELGDSALYFCASSAGTETYEQYFGPGTRLTVT.

The chain combines TRBV5-6 with TRBJ2-7, with 8 bases fitting TRBD2. The CDR3 covers 15 residues. Per the germline V gene, CDR1 is SGHDT and CDR2 is YYEEEE. The trim removed 1 base at V and 4 bases at J, leaving 7 bases unmatched. As DNA, the CDR3 is TGTGCCAGCAGCTTGTGGAGCGGGAGTAGGTACGAGCAGTACTTC. It translates to CASSLWSGSRYEQYF.

The gene calls are TRBV2 and TRBJ2-1; D is perhaps TRBD1 or TRBD2 (5 bases each). The CDR3 has 16 residues. CDR1 SNHLY and CDR2 FYNNEI come from the germline V gene. V lost 2 bases and J 5 bases, leaving 16 bases between the germline ends. This CDR3 is CASSEFGTARDNEQFF. The CDR3 DNA reads TGTGCCAGCAGTGAATTCGGGACGGCGCGGGACAATGAGCAGTTCTTC.

The V call is TRBV9, the J call TRBJ2-1; D unresolved. There are 16 residues in the CDR3. V lost 0 bases and J lost 0, with 10 bases in between. Germline V lookup: CDR1 SGDLS, CDR2 YYNGEE. CDR3 sequence (DNA): TGTGCCAGCAGCGTAGATGGCAGGAGCTCCTACAATGAGCAGTTCTTC. Amino acid sequence: CASSVDGRSSYNEQFF. Using reference TRBV9 and TRBJ2-1 for the parts outside the CDR3, the full variable domain is DSGVTQTPKHLITATGQRVTLRCSPRSGDLSVYWYQQSLDQGLQFLIQYYNGEERAKGNILERFSAQQFPDLHSELNLSSLELGDSALYFCASSVDGRSSYNEQFFGPGTRLTVL.

The chain uses TRBV10-2 and TRBJ2-7, with 8 bases that match TRBD1. J was trimmed by 2 bases and V by 10 bases; bases with no gene match: 4. The CDR3 sequence is 12 residues long. Germline V gene sequence: CDR1 WSHSY, CDR2 SAAADI. The CDR3 loop reads CATGQGTYEQYF. CDR3 DNA: TGCGCCACAGGACAGGGAACCTACGAGCAGTACTTC.

V and J are TRBV29-1 and TRBJ1-2, with TRBD1 matching 8 bases. This CDR3 is built from 14 residues. Germline V gene lookup returns CDR1 SQVTM and CDR2 ANQGSEA. V lost 8 bases and J lost 6; bases outside the gene matches: 14. DNA of the CDR3: TGCAGCACTGGCCTGCATCAGGGGGCGGATGGCTACACCTTC. It codes for CSTGLHQGADGYTF.